This TCR beta chain was retrieved from a study of identical twins. This clonotype was seen many times. TCRdb called the 5' RACE reads again in MiXCR, with one record for every CDR3 protein. The repertoire holds 130,000 to 150,000 distinct CDR3 sequences, with under 4.5% as singletons. Germline CDR1 reads SEHNR; CDR2 reads FQNEAQ (reference sequence). V gave up 5 bases and J gave up 11 bases, with 12 bases separating them. The CDR3 is made up of 11 amino acids. The receptor comes from a man in his late teens or twenties in good health. The rearrangement links TRBV7-9 to TRBJ1-1; possibly TRBD1 for D (6 bases). The sample comprised memory T cells sorted from blood. CDR3 sequence: CASSDLQGAFF. CDR3 DNA: TGTGCCAGCAGCGACCTCCAGGGGGCTTTCTTT.